These 25 T cell receptor beta chains were all obtained from the same sample, sequenced in a study of blood T cell repertoires in COVID-19. Measured with immunoSEQ multiplex PCR; TCRdb has only the in-frame clones, and not every one. The sample shows roughly 100,000 clones, more than 80% of them seen only once. The sequencing sample was made of peripheral blood. All receptors derive from a woman in her 70s with acute or convalescent COVID-19.

This chain joins TRBV18 and TRBJ1-6; tentatively, D is TRBD1 (5 bases). This CDR3 has 13 residues. The germline V gene encodes CDR1 KGHSH and CDR2 LQKENI. Trimming removed 5 bases at V and 10 bases at J, with 12 bases between. CDR3 in amino acids: CASSSDIGSPLHF. CDR3 nucleotide sequence: TGTGCCAGCTCATCGGACATTGGATCACCCCTCCACTTT.

The chain has TRBV4-3 and TRBJ1-6, with D possibly being TRBD1 (6 bases). Per germline, CDR1 LGHNA and CDR2 YSLEER. The CDR3 consists of 14 residues. Deletions cut 5 bases from V and 9 bases from J, with 14 bases between. CDR3 DNA: TGCGCCAGCAGCAACACAGGGAAGAGTTCACCCCTCCACTTT. Translating it yields CASSNTGKSSPLHF.

The V and J genes are TRBV3-1 (or the pseudogene TRBV3-2) and TRBJ1-2, with a tentative D call TRBD1 (5 bases). The CDR3 extends over 14 amino acids. The V gene's germline CDR1 is LGHDT and CDR2 YNNKEL (reference sequence). Deletions cut 4 bases from V and 0 bases from J, with 9 bases between. The CDR3 nucleotides read TGTGCCAGCAGCCTGACAGATGCTAACTATGGCTACACCTTC. This gives the protein CASSLTDANYGYTF.

The chain combines TRBV4-2 with TRBJ2-1; possibly TRBD2 for D (6 bases). Germline values: CDR1 LGHNA, CDR2 YNFKEQ. The CDR3 is 16 amino acids. V lost 0 bases, J lost 6 bases, and 15 bases lay in between. DNA of the CDR3: TGTGCCAGCAGCCAAGATCAACTAGCCTTCCCCAATGAGCAGTTCTTC. Amino acid sequence: CASSQDQLAFPNEQFF.

The CDR3, as DNA: TGTGCCAGCAGTAGGACAGGGGAGCACGAGCAGTACTTC. This translates into CASSRTGEHEQYF. The rearrangement uses TRBV12-3 or TRBV12-4 and TRBJ2-7; TRBD1 matches at 9 bases. The CDR3 runs to 13 residues. The V segment lost 5 bases and the J segment 5 bases; nucleotides outside the gene matches: 4.

The chain joins TRBV6-5 to TRBJ2-1; D is unclear. This CDR3 region has 12 residues. The germline gives CDR1 MNHEY, CDR2 SVGAGI. Trimming cost V 6 bases and J 6 bases, with 9 bases left between them. CDR3 in DNA: TGTGCCAGCAGGTCTGTCTTCAATGAGCAGTTCTTC. Its translation: CASRSVFNEQFF.

The chain has TRBV15 and TRBJ2-2; 8 bases fit TRBD2. The length of the CDR3 is 18 residues. Unmatched junction bases numbered 8, after V lost 0 bases and J lost 2 bases. Germline CDR1 LNHNV, CDR2 YYDKDF (reference sequence). The CDR3 region is CATSRDLTGRGNTGELFF. The CDR3 DNA follows: TGTGCCACCAGCAGAGATCTAACCGGGAGGGGCAACACCGGGGAGCTGTTTTTT.

The chain uses TRBV5-6 and TRBJ2-3, with TRBD2 matching over 9 bases. Germline assignment: CDR1 SGHDT and CDR2 YYEEEE. V lost 0 bases and J lost 5; bases outside the gene matches: 4. CDR3 length: 15 amino acids. This CDR3 is CASSLGGRALDTQYF. For the CDR3, the DNA is TGTGCCAGCAGCTTGGGCGGGAGGGCCCTAGATACGCAGTATTTT. Combining the CDR3 with reference TRBV5-6 and TRBJ2-3 gives the whole variable domain DAGVTQSPTHLIKTRGQQVTLRCSPKSGHDTVSWYQQALGQGPQFIFQYYEEEERQRGNFPDRFSGHQFPNYSSELNVNALLLGDSALYLCASSLGGRALDTQYFGPGTRLTVL.

J is TRBJ1-5 and V is TRBV2, with 11 bases that match TRBD1. The CDR3 loop spans 16 amino acids. The germline gives CDR1 SNHLY, CDR2 FYNNEI. V lost 8 bases, J lost 2 bases, and 8 bases stayed unmatched. The CDR3 protein is CASSWTGGGGNQPQHF. The CDR3, as DNA: TGTGCCAGCTCCTGGACAGGGGGCGGTGGCAATCAGCCCCAGCATTTT.

The rearrangement uses TRBV7-6 and TRBJ2-3; 9 bases align to TRBD1. Trimming removed 1 base from V and 5 bases from J; junction bases left unmatched: 1. CDR1 SGHVS and CDR2 FNYEAQ come from the germline V gene. The CDR3 is 14 residues long. CDR3 DNA: TGTGCCAGCAGCTTAGGACAGGGGGAAGATACGCAGTATTTT. It codes for CASSLGQGEDTQYF.

The V and J genes are TRBV9 and TRBJ1-1, with a possible D match to TRBD1 (6 bases). CDR1 is SGDLS and CDR2 is YYNGEE in the germline V gene. V lost 4 bases, J lost 3 bases, and 16 bases lay in between. The CDR3 totals 15 residues. The CDR3 loop is CASSPSTGLDTEAFF. CDR3 bases: TGTGCCAGCAGCCCGTCAACAGGGCTGGACACTGAAGCTTTCTTT.

Worth noting for this clone: An end of the junction does not agree with germline; a read error may underlie this. The chain carries TRBV19 and TRBJ2-3, with TRBD2 identical over 11 bases. Germline V gene data show CDR1 as LNHDA and CDR2 as SQIVND (reference sequence). The CDR3 loop spans 15 amino acids. The CDR3 protein is CASSIAGGVTDTQYF. The CDR3 DNA reads TGTGCCAGTAGCATAGCGGGAGGGGTGACAGATACGCAGTATTTT.

The rearrangement joins TRBV27 to TRBJ2-1; 11 bases align to TRBD1. Germline CDR1 is MNHEY and CDR2 is SMNVEV (reference sequence). Losses at the gene ends were 4 bases for V and 12 bases for J; bases not matched to a gene: 11. The CDR3 runs to 15 residues. Written as DNA, the CDR3 is TGTGCCAGCAGTTACTCGGGACAGGGGGGGATGGGGCAGTTCTTC. This sequence encodes CASSYSGQGGMGQFF.

V usage is TRBV6-5 and J usage is TRBJ2-5, with a possible D match to TRBD2 (6 bases). CDR3 size: 14 residues. V lost 6 bases to trimming and J lost 4 bases, with 15 bases between them. Germline V gene sequence: CDR1 MNHEY, CDR2 SVGAGI. CDR3 sequence: CASRRSGGRETQYF. CDR3 bases: TGTGCCAGCAGACGGTCAGGAGGGCGAGAGACCCAGTACTTC.

The chain combines TRBV3-1 (or the pseudogene TRBV3-2) with TRBJ1-2, with D perhaps TRBD1 (5 bases). The ends were cut back, 3 bases at V and 4 bases at J, with 12 bases in the middle. Germline CDR1 is LGHDT and CDR2 is YNNKEL (reference sequence). The CDR3 is 14 amino acids. CDR3 protein: CASSQGGDFYGYTF. CDR3 bases: TGTGCCAGCAGCCAGGGGGGGGATTTCTATGGCTACACCTTC.

The chain has TRBV18 and TRBJ1-1; D unclear. V was trimmed by 3 bases and J by 8 bases, leaving 22 bases between them. The CDR3 is 16 residues long. CDR1 and CDR2 (germline): KGHSH, LQKENI. CDR3: CASSPLDGDLRLEAFF. For the CDR3, the DNA is TGTGCCAGCTCACCTTTAGACGGAGATTTGCGCTTAGAAGCTTTCTTT.

The chain links TRBV4-1 to TRBJ2-3, with TRBD1 identical over 9 bases. Germline trimming cut 0 bases from V and 2 bases from J; bases unmatched to any gene: 9. Germline-derived CDR1 and CDR2 are MGHRA and YSYEKL. The CDR3 is 18 amino acids. The CDR3 region is CASSQDRTGQGPTDTQYF. The CDR3 DNA reads as TGCGCCAGCAGCCAAGATCGGACGGGACAGGGTCCCACAGATACGCAGTATTTT.

V is TRBV9 and J is TRBJ2-1, with 7 bases aligning to TRBD1. Germline lookup yields CDR1 SGDLS and CDR2 YYNGEE. V gave up 0 bases and J gave up 5 bases; unmatched junction bases: 8. The CDR3 spans 16 residues. The CDR3 spells CASSVVGQPPNNEQFF. The CDR3, as DNA: TGTGCCAGCAGCGTAGTGGGACAGCCGCCCAACAATGAGCAGTTCTTC.

The chain couples TRBV7-2 to TRBJ1-5; the D gene is possibly TRBD1 (6 bases). Trimming left V 5 bases short and J 4 bases short, with 18 bases between. The germline V gene has CDR1 SGHTA and CDR2 FQGNSA. This CDR3 is 16 amino acids long. Here the CDR3 reads CASSRISLQGNQPQHF. CDR3 DNA sequence: TGTGCCAGCAGCCGTATTAGTCTACAGGGTAATCAGCCCCAGCATTTT.

The chain uses TRBV5-1 and TRBJ1-3; no reliable D call. Per germline, CDR1 SGHRS and CDR2 YFSETQ. Trimming removed 3 bases from V and 0 bases from J, with 7 bases in between. The CDR3 length is 14 residues. As DNA, the CDR3 is TGCGCCAGCAGCTCAGACAACTCTGGAAACACCATATATTTT. Amino acid sequence: CASSSDNSGNTIYF. Full variable domain (outside the CDR3, taken from reference TRBV5-1 and TRBJ1-3): KAGVTQTPRYLIKTRGQQVTLSCSPISGHRSVSWYQQTPGQGLQFLFEYFSETQRNKGNFPGRFSGRQFSNSRSEMNVSTLELGDSALYLCASSSDNSGNTIYFGEGSWLTVV.

Only a few counts were recorded for this clone. The chain combines TRBV2 with TRBJ2-5; D is unresolved. The CDR3 loop spans 13 amino acids. Germline assignment: CDR1 SNHLY and CDR2 FYNNEI. V was pared by 2 bases and J by 1 base, with 5 bases between. CDR3 DNA sequence: TGTGCCAGCAGTGAACCAGTCCAAGAGACCCAGTACTTC. It encodes CASSEPVQETQYF.

V usage is TRBV3-1 (or the pseudogene TRBV3-2) and J usage is TRBJ2-3, with 7 nucleotides matching TRBD1. The CDR3 loop spans 20 amino acids. Germline V gives CDR1 LGHDT, CDR2 YNNKEL (reference sequence). The V segment lost 0 bases and the J segment 1 base; nucleotides outside the gene matches: 16. For the CDR3, the DNA is TGTGCCAGCAGCCAAGATCTGCCCTTCGGACAGGTCAGAGGCACAGATACGCAGTATTTT. It translates to CASSQDLPFGQVRGTDTQYF.

The chain is built from TRBV29-1 and TRBJ1-2, with 9 bases identical to TRBD1. CDR1 is SQVTM, CDR2 ANQGSEA, per germline. The CDR3 sequence is 14 residues long. Trimming cost V 6 bases and J 7 bases; bases outside gene matches: 12. The CDR3 protein is CSVATGTGLFGYTF. The CDR3 DNA is TGCAGCGTCGCAACCGGGACAGGGTTGTTTGGCTACACCTTC. The variable domain in full, with the rest retrieved from reference TRBV29-1 and TRBJ1-2, is SAVISQKPSRDICQRGTSLTIQCQVDSQVTMMFWYRQQPGQSLTLIATANQGSEATYESGFVIDKFPISRPNLTFSTLTVSNMSPEDSSIYLCSVATGTGLFGYTFGSGTRLTVV.

This chain uses TRBV6-2 or TRBV6-3 with TRBJ1-1; TRBD1 agrees at 7 bases. J was trimmed by 7 bases and V by 6 bases; bases with no gene match: 11. The CDR3 consists of 14 residues. Germline V gives CDR1 MNHEY, CDR2 SVGEGT. CDR3 residues: CASSSAGTENEAFF. For the CDR3, the DNA is TGTGCCAGCAGCTCTGCCGGGACAGAAAATGAAGCTTTCTTT.

CDR3 nucleotide sequence: TGTGCCAGCAGCGGACAGGGTGGAGGGGGCAATCAGCCCCAGCATTTT. It encodes CASSGQGGGGNQPQHF. The rearrangement links TRBV7-8 to TRBJ1-5; 8 bases agree with TRBD1. Germline V gene lookup returns CDR1 SGHVS and CDR2 FQNEAQ. CDR3 length equals 16 residues. Losses at the gene ends were 5 bases for V and 2 bases for J; bases not matched to a gene: 8.